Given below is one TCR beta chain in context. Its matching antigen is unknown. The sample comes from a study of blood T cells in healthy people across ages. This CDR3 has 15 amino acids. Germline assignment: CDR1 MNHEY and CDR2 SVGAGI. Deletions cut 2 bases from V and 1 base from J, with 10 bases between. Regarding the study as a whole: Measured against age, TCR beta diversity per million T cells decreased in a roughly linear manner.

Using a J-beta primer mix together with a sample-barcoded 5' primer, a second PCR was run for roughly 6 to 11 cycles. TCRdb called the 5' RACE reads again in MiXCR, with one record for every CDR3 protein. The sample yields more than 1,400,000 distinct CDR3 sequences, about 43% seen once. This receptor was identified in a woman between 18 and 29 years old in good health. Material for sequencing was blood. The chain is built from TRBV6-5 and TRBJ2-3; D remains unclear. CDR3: CASSYDGLGTDTQYF. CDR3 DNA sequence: TGTGCCAGCAGTTACGATGGTCTTGGCACAGATACGCAGTATTTT.